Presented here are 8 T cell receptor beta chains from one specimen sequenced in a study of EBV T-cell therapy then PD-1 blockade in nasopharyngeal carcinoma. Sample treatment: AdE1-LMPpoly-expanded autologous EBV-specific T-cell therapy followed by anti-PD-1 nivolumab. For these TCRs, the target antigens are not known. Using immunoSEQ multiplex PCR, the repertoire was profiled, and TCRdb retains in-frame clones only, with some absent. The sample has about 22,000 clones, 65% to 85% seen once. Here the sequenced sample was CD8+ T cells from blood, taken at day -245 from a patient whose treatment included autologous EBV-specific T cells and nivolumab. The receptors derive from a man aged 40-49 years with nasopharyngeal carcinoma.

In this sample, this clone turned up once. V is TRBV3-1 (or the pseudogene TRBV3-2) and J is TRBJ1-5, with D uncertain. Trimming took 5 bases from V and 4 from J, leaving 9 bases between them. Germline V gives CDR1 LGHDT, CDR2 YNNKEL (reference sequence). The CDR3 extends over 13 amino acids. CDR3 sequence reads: CASSSRKNQPQHF. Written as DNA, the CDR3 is TGTGCCAGCAGCTCAAGAAAAAATCAGCCCCAGCATTTT.

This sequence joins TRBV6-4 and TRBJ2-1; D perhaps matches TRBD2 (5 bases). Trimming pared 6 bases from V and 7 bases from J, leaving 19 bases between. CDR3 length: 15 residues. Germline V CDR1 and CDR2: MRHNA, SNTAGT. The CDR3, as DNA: TGTGCCAGCAGCGATAGCGCCGCGAGTATGAATGAGCAGTTCTTC. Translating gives CASSDSAASMNEQFF.

The CDR3 nucleotides are TGTGCCAGCAGCTCGCCCTTGTTGCAGGCGAACACCGGGGAGCTGTTTTTT. The encoded protein is CASSSPLLQANTGELFF. This chain links TRBV5-6 with TRBJ2-2; D ambiguous. This CDR3 spans 17 amino acids. Per the germline V gene, CDR1 is SGHDT and CDR2 is YYEEEE. Trimming left V 3 bases short and J 0 bases short, with 15 bases between.

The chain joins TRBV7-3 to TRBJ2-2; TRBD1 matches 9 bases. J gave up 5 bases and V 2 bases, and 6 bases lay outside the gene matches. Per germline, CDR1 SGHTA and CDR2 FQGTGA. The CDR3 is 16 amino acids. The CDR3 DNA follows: TGTGCCAGCAGCTTAGGGACAGGGATGGGAACCGGGGAGCTGTTTTTT. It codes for CASSLGTGMGTGELFF.

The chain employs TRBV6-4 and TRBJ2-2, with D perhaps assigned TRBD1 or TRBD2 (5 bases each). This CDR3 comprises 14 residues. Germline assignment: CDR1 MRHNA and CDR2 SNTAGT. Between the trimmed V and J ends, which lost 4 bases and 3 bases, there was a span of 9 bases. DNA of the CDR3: TGTGCCAGCAGTGCGGGACCAGACACCGGGGAGCTGTTTTTT. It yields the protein CASSAGPDTGELFF.

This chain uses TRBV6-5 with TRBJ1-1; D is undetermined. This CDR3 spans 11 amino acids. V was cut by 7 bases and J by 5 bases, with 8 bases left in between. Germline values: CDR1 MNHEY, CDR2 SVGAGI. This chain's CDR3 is CASIAGTEAFF. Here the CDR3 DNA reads TGTGCCAGCATTGCCGGGACTGAAGCTTTCTTT.

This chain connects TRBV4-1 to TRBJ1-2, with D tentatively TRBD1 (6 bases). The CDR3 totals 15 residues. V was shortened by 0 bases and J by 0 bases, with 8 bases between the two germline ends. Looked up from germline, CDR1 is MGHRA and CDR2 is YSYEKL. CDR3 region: CASSQDRTANYGYTF. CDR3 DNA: TGCGCCAGCAGCCAAGATCGGACAGCTAACTATGGCTACACCTTC.

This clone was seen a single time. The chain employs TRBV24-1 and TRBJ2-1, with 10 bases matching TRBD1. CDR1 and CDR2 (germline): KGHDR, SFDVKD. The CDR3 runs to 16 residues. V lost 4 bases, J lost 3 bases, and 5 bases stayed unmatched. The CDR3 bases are TGTGCCACCAGTGACTCTGACAGGGGGCACTACAATGAGCAGTTCTTC. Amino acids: CATSDSDRGHYNEQFF.